In this sample, the clone carrying this TCR beta chain turned up a few times. Its antigen remains unidentified. The source of the sample is a study of T-cell memory formation after mild COVID-19. Findings of the study overall: CM and EM subsets held most contracting CD4+ clones; EMRA held CD8+ ones. While clones contracting from day 15 to 85 were balanced between CD4 and CD8, later expanders leaned CD4+. Certain responding clones were present in pre-infection memory, suggesting participation of cross-reactive memory.

V lost 2 bases and J 6 bases, leaving 10 bases between the germline ends. Germline assignment: CDR1 ENHRY and CDR2 SYGVKD. CDR3 size: 13 residues. 5'RACE primed from the constant segment yielded TCR alpha and TCR beta cDNA libraries bearing sample barcodes and UMIs. TCRdb independently ran MiXCR on the 5' RACE reads; one entry per CDR3 protein. This sample yields approximately 260,000 distinct CDR3 sequences, of which around 15% are seen a single time; roughly a fifth belongs to the top ten. This TCR was recovered from a man aged 18-30 years who had mild COVID-19 (a few samples of this study predate the infection). Cell type and time point are not known. V is TRBV10-3 and J is TRBJ1-2; tentatively, D is TRBD1 (6 bases). What was sequenced was PBMCs or a T cell subset sorted from them (not recorded which). The CDR3 region has the DNA TGTGCCATCAGTGAGCAGGGGCTTCATGGCTACACCTTC. Its translation: CAISEQGLHGYTF.